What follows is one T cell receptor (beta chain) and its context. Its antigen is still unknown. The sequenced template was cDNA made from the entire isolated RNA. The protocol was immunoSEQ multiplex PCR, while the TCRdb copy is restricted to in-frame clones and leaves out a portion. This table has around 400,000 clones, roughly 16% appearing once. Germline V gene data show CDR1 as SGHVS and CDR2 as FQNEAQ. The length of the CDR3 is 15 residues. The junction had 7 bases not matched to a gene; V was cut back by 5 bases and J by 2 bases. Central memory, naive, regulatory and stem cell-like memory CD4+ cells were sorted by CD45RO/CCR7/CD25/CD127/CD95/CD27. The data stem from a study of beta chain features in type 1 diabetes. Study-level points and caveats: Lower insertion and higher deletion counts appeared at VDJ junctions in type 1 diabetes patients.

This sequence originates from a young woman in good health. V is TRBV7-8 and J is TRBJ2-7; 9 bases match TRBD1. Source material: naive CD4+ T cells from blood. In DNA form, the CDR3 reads TGTGCCAGCAGCCCCGAGACAGGGGGGCCCTACGAGCAGTACTTC. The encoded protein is CASSPETGGPYEQYF.